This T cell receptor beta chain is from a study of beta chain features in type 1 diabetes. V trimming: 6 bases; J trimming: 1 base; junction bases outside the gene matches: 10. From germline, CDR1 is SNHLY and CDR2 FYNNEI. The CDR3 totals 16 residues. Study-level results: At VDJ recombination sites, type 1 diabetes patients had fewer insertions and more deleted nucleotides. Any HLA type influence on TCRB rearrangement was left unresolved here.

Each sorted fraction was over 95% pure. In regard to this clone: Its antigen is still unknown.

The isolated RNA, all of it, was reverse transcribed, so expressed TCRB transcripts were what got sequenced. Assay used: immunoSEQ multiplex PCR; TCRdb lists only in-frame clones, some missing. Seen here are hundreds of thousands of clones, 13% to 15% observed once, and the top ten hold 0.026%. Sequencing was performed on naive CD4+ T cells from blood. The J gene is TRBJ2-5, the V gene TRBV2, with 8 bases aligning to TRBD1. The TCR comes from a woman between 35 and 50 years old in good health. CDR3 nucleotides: TGTGCCAGCAGCAGGGACAGGTTCGGGGCCCAAGAGACCCAGTACTTC. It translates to CASSRDRFGAQETQYF.